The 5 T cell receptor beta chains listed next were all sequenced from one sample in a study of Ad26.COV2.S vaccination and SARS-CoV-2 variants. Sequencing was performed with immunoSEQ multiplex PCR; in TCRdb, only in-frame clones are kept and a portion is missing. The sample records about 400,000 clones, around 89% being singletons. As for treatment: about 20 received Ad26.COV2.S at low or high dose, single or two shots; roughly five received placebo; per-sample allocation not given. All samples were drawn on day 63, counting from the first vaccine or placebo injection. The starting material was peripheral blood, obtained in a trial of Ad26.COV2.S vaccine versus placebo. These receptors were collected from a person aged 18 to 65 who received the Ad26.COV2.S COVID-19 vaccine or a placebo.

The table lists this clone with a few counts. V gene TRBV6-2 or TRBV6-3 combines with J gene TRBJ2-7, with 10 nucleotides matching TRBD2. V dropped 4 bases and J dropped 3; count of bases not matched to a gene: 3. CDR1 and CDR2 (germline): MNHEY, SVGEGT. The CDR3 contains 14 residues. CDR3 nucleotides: TGTGCCAGCAGTTCGGCTAGCGGGAGCTACGAGCAGTACTTC. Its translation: CASSSASGSYEQYF.

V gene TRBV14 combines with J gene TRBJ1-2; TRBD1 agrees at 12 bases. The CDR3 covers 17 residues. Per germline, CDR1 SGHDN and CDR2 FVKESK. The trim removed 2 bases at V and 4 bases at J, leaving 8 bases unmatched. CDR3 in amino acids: CASSQRDRGRKGYGYTF. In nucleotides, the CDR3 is TGTGCCAGCAGCCAAAGGGACAGGGGGCGCAAAGGCTATGGCTACACCTTC.

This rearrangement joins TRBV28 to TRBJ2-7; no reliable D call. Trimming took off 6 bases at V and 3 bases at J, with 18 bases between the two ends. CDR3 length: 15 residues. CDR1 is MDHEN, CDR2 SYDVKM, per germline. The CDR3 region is CASSRPRQVDYEQYF. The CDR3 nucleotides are TGTGCCAGCAGCCGGCCCAGGCAGGTCGACTACGAGCAGTACTTC.

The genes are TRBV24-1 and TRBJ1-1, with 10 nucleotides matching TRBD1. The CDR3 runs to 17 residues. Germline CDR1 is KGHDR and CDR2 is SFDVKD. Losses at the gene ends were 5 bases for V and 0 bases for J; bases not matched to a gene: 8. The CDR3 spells CATSARGQGLMNTEAFF. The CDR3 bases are TGTGCCACCAGTGCCAGGGGACAGGGGCTAATGAACACTGAAGCTTTCTTT.

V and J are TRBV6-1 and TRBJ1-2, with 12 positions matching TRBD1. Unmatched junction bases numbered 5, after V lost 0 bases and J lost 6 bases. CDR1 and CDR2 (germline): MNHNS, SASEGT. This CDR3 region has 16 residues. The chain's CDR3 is CASSEAPGQGANGYTF. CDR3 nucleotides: TGTGCCAGCAGTGAAGCCCCGGGACAGGGGGCAAATGGCTACACCTTC.